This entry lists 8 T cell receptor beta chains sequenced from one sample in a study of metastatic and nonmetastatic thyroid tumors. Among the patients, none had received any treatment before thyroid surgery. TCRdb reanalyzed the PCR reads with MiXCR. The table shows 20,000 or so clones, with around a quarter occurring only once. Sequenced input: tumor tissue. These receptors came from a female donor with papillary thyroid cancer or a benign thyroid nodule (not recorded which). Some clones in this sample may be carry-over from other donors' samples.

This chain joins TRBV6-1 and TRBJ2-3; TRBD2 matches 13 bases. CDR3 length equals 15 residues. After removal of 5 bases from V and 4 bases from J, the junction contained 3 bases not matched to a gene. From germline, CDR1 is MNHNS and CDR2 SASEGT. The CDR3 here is CASSRTSGSADTQYF. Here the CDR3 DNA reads TGTGCCAGCAGTCGGACTAGCGGGAGCGCAGATACGCAGTATTTT.

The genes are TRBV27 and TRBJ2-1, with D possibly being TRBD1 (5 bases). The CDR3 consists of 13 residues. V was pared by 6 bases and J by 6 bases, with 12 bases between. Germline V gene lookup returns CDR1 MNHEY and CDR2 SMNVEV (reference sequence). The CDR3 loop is CASSWTFGNEQFF. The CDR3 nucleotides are TGTGCCAGCAGCTGGACATTCGGCAATGAGCAGTTCTTC.

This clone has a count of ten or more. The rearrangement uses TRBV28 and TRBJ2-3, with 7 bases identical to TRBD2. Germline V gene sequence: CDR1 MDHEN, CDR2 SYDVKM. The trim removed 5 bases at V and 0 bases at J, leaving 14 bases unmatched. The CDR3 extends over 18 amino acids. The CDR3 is CASSGASGKPPSTDTQYF. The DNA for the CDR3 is TGTGCCAGCAGTGGAGCTAGCGGAAAGCCTCCTAGCACAGATACGCAGTATTTT.

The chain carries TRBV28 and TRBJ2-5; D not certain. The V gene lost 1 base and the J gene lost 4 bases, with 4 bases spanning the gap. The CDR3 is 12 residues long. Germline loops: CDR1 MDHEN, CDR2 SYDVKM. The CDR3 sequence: CASSLYSETQYF. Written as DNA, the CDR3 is TGTGCCAGCAGTTTATATTCAGAGACCCAGTACTTC. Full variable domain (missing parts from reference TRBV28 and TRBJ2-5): DVKVTQSSRYLVKRTGEKVFLECVQDMDHENMFWYRQDPGLGLRLIYFSYDVKMKEKGDIPEGYSVSREKKERFSLILESASTNQTSMYLCASSLYSETQYFGPGTRLLVL.

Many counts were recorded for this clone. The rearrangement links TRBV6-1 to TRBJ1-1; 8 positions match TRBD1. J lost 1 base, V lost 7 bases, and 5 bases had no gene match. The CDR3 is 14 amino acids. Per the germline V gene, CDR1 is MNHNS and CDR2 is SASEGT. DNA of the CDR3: TGTGCCAGCAACCAGGGGACAGGGAACACTGAAGCTTTCTTT. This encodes CASNQGTGNTEAFF.

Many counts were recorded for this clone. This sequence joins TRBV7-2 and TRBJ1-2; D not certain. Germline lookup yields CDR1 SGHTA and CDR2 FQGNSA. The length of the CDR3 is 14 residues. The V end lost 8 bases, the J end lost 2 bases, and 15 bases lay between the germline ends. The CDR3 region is CASAPRDQNYGYTF. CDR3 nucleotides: TGTGCCAGCGCCCCAAGGGATCAGAACTATGGCTACACCTTC.

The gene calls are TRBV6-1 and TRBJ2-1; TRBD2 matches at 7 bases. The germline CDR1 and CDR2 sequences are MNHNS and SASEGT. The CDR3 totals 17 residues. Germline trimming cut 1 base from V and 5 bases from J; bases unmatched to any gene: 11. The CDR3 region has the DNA TGTGCCAGCAGTGAAGGTCCATTAGCGGGCGGCGACAATGAGCAGTTCTTC. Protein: CASSEGPLAGGDNEQFF.

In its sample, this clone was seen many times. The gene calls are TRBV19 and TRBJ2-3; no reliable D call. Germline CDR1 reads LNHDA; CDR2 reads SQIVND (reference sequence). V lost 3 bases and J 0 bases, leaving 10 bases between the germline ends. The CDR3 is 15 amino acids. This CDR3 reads CASSIRLTSTDTQYF. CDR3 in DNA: TGTGCCAGTAGTATCCGACTTACTAGCACAGATACGCAGTATTTT.